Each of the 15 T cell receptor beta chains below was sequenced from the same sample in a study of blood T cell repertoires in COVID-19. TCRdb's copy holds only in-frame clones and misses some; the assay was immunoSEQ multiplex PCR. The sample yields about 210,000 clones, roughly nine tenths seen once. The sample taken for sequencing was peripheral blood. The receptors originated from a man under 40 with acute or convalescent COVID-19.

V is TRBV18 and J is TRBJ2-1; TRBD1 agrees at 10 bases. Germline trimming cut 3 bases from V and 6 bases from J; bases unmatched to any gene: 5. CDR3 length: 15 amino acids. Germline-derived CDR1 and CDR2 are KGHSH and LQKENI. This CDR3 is CASSPAGQGSNEQFF. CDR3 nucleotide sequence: TGTGCCAGCTCACCCGCGGGACAGGGGAGCAATGAGCAGTTCTTC.

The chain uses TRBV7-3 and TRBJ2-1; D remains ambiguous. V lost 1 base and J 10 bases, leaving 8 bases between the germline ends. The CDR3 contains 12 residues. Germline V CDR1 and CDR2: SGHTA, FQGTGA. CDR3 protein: CASSLMAGEQFF. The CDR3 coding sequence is TGTGCCAGCAGCTTAATGGCAGGCGAGCAGTTCTTC.

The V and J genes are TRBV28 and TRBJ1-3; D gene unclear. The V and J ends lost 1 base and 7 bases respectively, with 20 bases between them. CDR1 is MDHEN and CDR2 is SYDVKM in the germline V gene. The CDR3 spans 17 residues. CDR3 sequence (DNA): TGTGCCAGCAGTTTATCTCGGTTGGCTCTTCGAGGGAACACCATATATTTT. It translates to CASSLSRLALRGNTIYF.

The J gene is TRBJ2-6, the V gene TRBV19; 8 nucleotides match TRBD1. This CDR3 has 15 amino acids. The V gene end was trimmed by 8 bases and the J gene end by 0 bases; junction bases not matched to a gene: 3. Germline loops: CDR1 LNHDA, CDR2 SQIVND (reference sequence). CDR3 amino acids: CASWDRYSGANVLTF. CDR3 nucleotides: TGTGCCAGTTGGGACAGGTACTCTGGGGCCAACGTCCTGACTTTC. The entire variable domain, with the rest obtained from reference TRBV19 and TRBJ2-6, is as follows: DGGITQSPKYLFRKEGQNVTLSCEQNLNHDAMYWYRQDPGQGLRLIYYSQIVNDFQKGDIAEGYSVSREKKESFPLTVTSAQKNPTAFYLCASWDRYSGANVLTFGAGSRLTVL.

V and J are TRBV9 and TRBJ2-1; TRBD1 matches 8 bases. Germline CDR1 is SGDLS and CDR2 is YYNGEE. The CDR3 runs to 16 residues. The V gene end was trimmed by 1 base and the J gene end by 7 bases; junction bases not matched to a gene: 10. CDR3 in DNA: TGTGCCAGCAGCGTAATTGTTGGGACAGGCTCGAATGAGCAGTTCTTC. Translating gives CASSVIVGTGSNEQFF.

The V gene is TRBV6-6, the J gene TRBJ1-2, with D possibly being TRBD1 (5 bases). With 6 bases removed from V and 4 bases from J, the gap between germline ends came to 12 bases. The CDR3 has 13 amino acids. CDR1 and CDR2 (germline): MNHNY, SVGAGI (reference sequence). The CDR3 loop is CASSRGEGYGYTF. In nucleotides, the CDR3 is TGTGCCAGCAGCCGGGGGGAAGGCTATGGCTACACCTTC.

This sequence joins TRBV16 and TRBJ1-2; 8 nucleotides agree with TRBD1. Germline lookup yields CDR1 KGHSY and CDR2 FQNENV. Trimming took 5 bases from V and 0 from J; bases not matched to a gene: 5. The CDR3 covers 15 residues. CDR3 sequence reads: CASSTQGAPNYGYTF. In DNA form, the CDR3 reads TGTGCCAGCAGCACCCAGGGGGCCCCTAACTATGGCTACACCTTC.

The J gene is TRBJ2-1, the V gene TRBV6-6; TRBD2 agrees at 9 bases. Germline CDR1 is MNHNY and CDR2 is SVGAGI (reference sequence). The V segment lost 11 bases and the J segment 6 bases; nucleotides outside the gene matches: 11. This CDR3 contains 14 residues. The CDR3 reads CACTNLAGANEQFF. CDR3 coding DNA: TGTGCCTGTACCAACTTAGCGGGAGCCAATGAGCAGTTCTTC.

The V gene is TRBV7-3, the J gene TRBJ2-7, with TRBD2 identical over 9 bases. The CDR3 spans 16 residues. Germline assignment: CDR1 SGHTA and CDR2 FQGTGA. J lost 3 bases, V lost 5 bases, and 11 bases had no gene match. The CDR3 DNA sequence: TGTGCCAGCAGCCCCACGGCTAGCGGGACAATCTACGAGCAGTACTTC. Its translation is CASSPTASGTIYEQYF.

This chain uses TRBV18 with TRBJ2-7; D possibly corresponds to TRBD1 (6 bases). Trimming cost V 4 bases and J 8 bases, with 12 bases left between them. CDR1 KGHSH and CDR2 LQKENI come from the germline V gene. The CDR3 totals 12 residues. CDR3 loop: CASSRQGLQQYF. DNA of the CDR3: TGTGCCAGCTCACGGCAGGGGCTGCAGCAGTACTTC.

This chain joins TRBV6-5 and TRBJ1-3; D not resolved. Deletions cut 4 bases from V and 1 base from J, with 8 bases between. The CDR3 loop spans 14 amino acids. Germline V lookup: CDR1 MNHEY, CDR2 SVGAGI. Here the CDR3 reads CASSFGRSGNTIYF. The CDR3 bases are TGTGCCAGCAGTTTCGGCAGGTCTGGAAACACCATATATTTT.

This CDR3 reads CASSLGGGANYGYTF. The CDR3 DNA follows: TGTGCCAGCAGTTTAGGAGGGGGCGCGAACTATGGCTACACCTTC. J is TRBJ1-2 and V is TRBV28; TRBD1 aligns across 7 bases. Unmatched junction bases numbered 5, after V lost 2 bases and J lost 2 bases. The CDR3 has 15 residues. Germline CDR1 and CDR2: MDHEN and SYDVKM.

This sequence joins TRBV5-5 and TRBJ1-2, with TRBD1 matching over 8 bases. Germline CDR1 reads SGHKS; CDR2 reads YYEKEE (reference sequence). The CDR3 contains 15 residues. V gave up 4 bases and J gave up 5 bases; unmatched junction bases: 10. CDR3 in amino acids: CASSAIQGGAYGYTF. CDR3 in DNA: TGTGCCAGCAGCGCAATACAGGGGGGAGCGTATGGCTACACCTTC.

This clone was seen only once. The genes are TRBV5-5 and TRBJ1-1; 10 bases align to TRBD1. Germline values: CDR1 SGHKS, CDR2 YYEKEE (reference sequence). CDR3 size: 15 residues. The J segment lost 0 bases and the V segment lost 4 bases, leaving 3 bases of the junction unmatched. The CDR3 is CASSDRGLLNTEAFF. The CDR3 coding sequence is TGTGCCAGCAGCGACAGGGGGCTCCTGAACACTGAAGCTTTCTTT.

CDR3 amino acids: CASSLGQDHNSPLHF. The CDR3 DNA sequence: TGTGCCAGCAGTCTCGGACAGGACCATAATTCACCCCTCCACTTT. This chain uses TRBV6-5 with TRBJ1-6; 7 nucleotides agree with TRBD1. The CDR3 contains 15 residues. Germline assignment: CDR1 MNHEY and CDR2 SVGAGI. V was clipped by 5 bases and J by 5 bases; unmatched bases: 6.